Following are 21 T cell receptor beta chains from one sample sequenced in a study of OX40 agonist ivuxolimab in advanced cancers. The assay was immunoSEQ multiplex PCR, and TCRdb's table has in-frame clones only and misses some. The sample lists more than 60,000 clones; roughly 80% were seen once. The material sequenced was CD4+ or CD8+ T cells sorted from blood, taken in a trial of the OX40 agonist ivuxolimab. The origin of the receptors is an adult with an advanced solid tumor such as melanoma, head and neck, liver or kidney cancer.

V and J are TRBV7-3 and TRBJ1-1; 8 bases are shared with TRBD1. CDR1 and CDR2 (germline): SGHTA, FQGTGA. The V and J ends lost 8 bases and 4 bases, in that order; junction bases with no gene match: 9. The CDR3 length is 14 residues. The CDR3 nucleotides read TGTGCCAGCCGACGGACAGGGATGGGCACTGAAGCTTTCTTT. Amino acids: CASRRTGMGTEAFF.

J is TRBJ1-6 and V is TRBV28; TRBD1 matches 7 bases. The germline CDR1 and CDR2 sequences are MDHEN and SYDVKM. Trimming at V came to 6 bases and at J to 0 bases, leaving 5 bases not matched to a gene. The CDR3 consists of 16 residues. CDR3 region: CASRLTGSSYNSPLHF. The CDR3, as DNA: TGTGCCAGCAGGCTGACAGGGAGCTCCTATAATTCACCCCTCCACTTT.

V and J are TRBV9 and TRBJ1-4, with TRBD1 matching 9 bases. V shed 5 bases, J shed 4 bases, and the junction held 6 bases outside the gene matches. CDR3 size: 15 residues. Per germline, CDR1 SGDLS and CDR2 YYNGEE. This CDR3 is CASRPTDRGNEKLFF. For the CDR3, the DNA is TGTGCCAGCAGACCCACGGACAGGGGTAATGAAAAACTGTTTTTT.

The V and J genes are TRBV5-1 and TRBJ1-4, with D uncertain. Germline loops: CDR1 SGHRS, CDR2 YFSETQ. The CDR3 is 14 amino acids. V was cut by 0 bases and J by 0 bases, with 3 bases left in between. CDR3 in DNA: TGCGCCAGCAGCTTGGAGGCAACTAATGAAAAACTGTTTTTT. This gives the protein CASSLEATNEKLFF.

As regards this clone: This sample includes further DNA sequences coding for the same CDR3. The rearrangement links TRBV5-1 to TRBJ2-7; 15 positions match TRBD2. CDR1 SGHRS and CDR2 YFSETQ come from the germline V gene. This CDR3 is 16 amino acids long. V dropped 0 bases and J dropped 6; count of bases not matched to a gene: 4. CDR3 nucleotides: TGCGCCAGCAGCTTGGGGACTAGCGGGGGGGCAGGCGAGCAGTACTTC. Its translation: CASSLGTSGGAGEQYF. The full variable domain, rest sourced from reference TRBV5-1 and TRBJ2-7, is KAGVTQTPRYLIKTRGQQVTLSCSPISGHRSVSWYQQTPGQGLQFLFEYFSETQRNKGNFPGRFSGRQFSNSRSEMNVSTLELGDSALYLCASSLGTSGGAGEQYFGPGTRLTVT.

There are a few counts of this clone. The V gene is TRBV5-1, the J gene TRBJ1-1, with D tentatively TRBD1 (5 bases). V shed 6 bases and J shed 6 bases, with 18 bases lying between them. CDR3 size: 14 residues. Germline V gives CDR1 SGHRS, CDR2 YFSETQ. CDR3: CASKIFRGDAEAFF. CDR3 nucleotide sequence: TGCGCCAGCAAAATTTTTCGGGGGGACGCTGAAGCTTTCTTT.

This chain connects TRBV18 to TRBJ1-6; D is uncertain. Deletions cut 2 bases from V and 14 bases from J, with 10 bases between. This CDR3 comprises 12 residues. Germline V gene lookup returns CDR1 KGHSH and CDR2 LQKENI. Here the CDR3 reads CASSPSVGSLHF. The CDR3 nucleotides read TGTGCCAGCTCACCATCTGTCGGTTCCCTCCACTTT. The full variable domain, in which reference TRBV18 and TRBJ1-6 provide the parts outside the CDR3, is NAGVMQNPRHLVRRRGQEARLRCSPMKGHSHVYWYRQLPEEGLKFMVYLQKENIIDESGMPKERFSAEFPKEGPSILRIQQVVRGDSAAYFCASSPSVGSLHFGNGTRLTVT.

The chain employs TRBV20-1 and TRBJ2-5; D may be TRBD1 (6 bases). Trimming cost V 3 bases and J 11 bases, with 10 bases left between them. CDR1 is DFQATT and CDR2 is SNEGSKA in the germline V gene (reference sequence). This CDR3 contains 10 residues. CDR3 sequence reads: CSASRDKQYF. The CDR3 DNA reads as TGCAGTGCTAGTCGGGACAAGCAGTACTTC.

This sequence joins TRBV5-1 and TRBJ1-1; perhaps TRBD1 as D (5 bases). The V and J ends lost 3 bases and 3 bases respectively, with 12 bases between them. CDR1 and CDR2 (germline): SGHRS, YFSETQ. The CDR3 sequence is 14 residues long. DNA of the CDR3: TGCGCCAGCAGCTGGAGGGGTGGGGACACTGAAGCTTTCTTT. It is translated as CASSWRGGDTEAFF.

The CDR3 loop reads CASHTGTNTLQQYF. Written as DNA, the CDR3 is TGTGCCAGCCACACAGGGACCAACACATTACAGCAGTACTTC. The chain links TRBV6-1 to TRBJ2-7; D possibly corresponds to TRBD1 (6 bases). Germline V gene data show CDR1 as MNHNS and CDR2 as SASEGT. Trimming left V 8 bases short and J 8 bases short, with 22 bases between. The CDR3 covers 14 residues.

This clone was seen a single time. The chain employs TRBV6-6 and TRBJ1-1; perhaps TRBD1 as D (5 bases). Germline loops: CDR1 MNHNY, CDR2 SVGAGI (reference sequence). The CDR3 totals 14 residues. V lost 11 bases, J lost 2 bases, and 18 bases lay in between. The CDR3 here is CAGTPTPSNTEAFF. The DNA of the CDR3 is TGTGCCGGGACTCCCACACCTAGTAACACTGAAGCTTTCTTT.

The chain couples TRBV2 to TRBJ2-7; 7 positions match TRBD1. The V gene's germline CDR1 is SNHLY and CDR2 FYNNEI. V shed 6 bases, J shed 12 bases, and the junction held 14 bases outside the gene matches. The CDR3 runs to 13 residues. The CDR3 here is CASSDLRQGGSYF. The DNA of the CDR3 is TGTGCCAGCAGCGACCTCAGACAGGGCGGGTCGTACTTC.

This chain links TRBV6-5 with TRBJ1-1; D not certain. Germline CDR1 is MNHEY and CDR2 is SVGAGI. The CDR3 runs 10 residues. Trimming removed 6 bases at V and 9 bases at J, with 8 bases between. The CDR3 nucleotides read TGTGCCAGCAGCTTAGGGCAAGCTTTCTTT. It yields the protein CASSLGQAFF.

In regard to this clone: Other DNA sequences within the sample encode an identical CDR3. The genes are TRBV13 and TRBJ1-2, with D perhaps matching TRBD1 (6 bases). Germline V gives CDR1 PRHDT, CDR2 FYEKMQ (reference sequence). Between the trimmed V and J ends, which lost 5 bases and 2 bases, there was a span of 9 bases. This CDR3 has 13 amino acids. The CDR3 DNA is TGTGCCAGCAGCAGAACAGGGAACTATGGCTACACCTTC. It codes for CASSRTGNYGYTF.

The chain combines TRBV7-9 with TRBJ1-2, with D hard to call. V lost 1 base, J lost 3 bases, and 12 bases lay in between. The CDR3 sequence is 15 residues long. Germline V gene data show CDR1 as SEHNR and CDR2 as FQNEAQ (reference sequence). The CDR3 DNA is TGTGCCAGCAGCTTAGAGGTACAATCTCACTATGGCTACACCTTC. Residues: CASSLEVQSHYGYTF.

The chain links TRBV5-1 to TRBJ2-4, with 14 bases lining up with TRBD2. The CDR3 totals 16 residues. CDR1 and CDR2 from the germline V gene are SGHRS and YFSETQ. V lost 5 bases and J lost 8; bases outside the gene matches: 9. As DNA, the CDR3 is TGCGCCAGCAGTCAATCCGGGACTAGCGGGGGATACATTCAGTACTTC. It translates to CASSQSGTSGGYIQYF.

This chain joins TRBV7-3 and TRBJ2-2; D is perhaps TRBD1 (5 bases). Germline assignment: CDR1 SGHTA and CDR2 FQGTGA. Trimming pared 1 base from V and 4 bases from J, leaving 10 bases between. The CDR3 covers 15 residues. The CDR3 loop is CASSLNRQLTGELFF. DNA for the CDR3: TGTGCCAGCAGCTTAAATCGACAGCTCACCGGGGAGCTGTTTTTT.

The chain employs TRBV7-2 and TRBJ2-1, with D tentatively TRBD1 (5 bases). CDR3 length equals 13 residues. Trimming removed 4 bases from V and 4 bases from J, with 8 bases in between. In germline, CDR1 is SGHTA, CDR2 FQGNSA. In DNA, the CDR3 is TGTGCCAGCAGCTACCGACAGTACAATGAGCAGTTCTTC. Translating it yields CASSYRQYNEQFF.

The chain couples TRBV6-6 to TRBJ2-7; no clear D. This CDR3 is built from 15 residues. Germline CDR1 MNHNY, CDR2 SVGAGI (reference sequence). The germline V and J ends were trimmed by 5 bases and 0 bases, with 14 bases remaining between them. CDR3 bases: TGTGCCAGCAGTCCAAGGCAGTCTAGCTCCTACGAGCAGTACTTC. This translates into CASSPRQSSSYEQYF.

The CDR3 is CASIQGEGYNEQFF. Written as DNA, the CDR3 is TGTGCCAGCATCCAGGGTGAGGGTTACAATGAGCAGTTCTTC. The V call is TRBV6-6, the J call TRBJ2-1; D possibly matches TRBD1 or TRBD2 (5 bases each). V lost 7 bases, J lost 4 bases, and 14 bases lay in between. CDR3 length: 14 amino acids. The V gene's germline CDR1 is MNHNY and CDR2 SVGAGI (reference sequence).

This clone has more than one count but fewer than ten. This rearrangement joins TRBV7-9 to TRBJ1-2, with a tentative D call TRBD1 (6 bases). Trimming stripped 4 bases from V and 1 base from J, with 16 bases between. This CDR3 has 16 residues. The germline V gene has CDR1 SEHNR and CDR2 FQNEAQ (reference sequence). CDR3 nucleotide sequence: TGTGCCAGCAGCTCAATGGACAGACTCGTTAACTATGGCTACACCTTC. The encoded protein is CASSSMDRLVNYGYTF. The entire variable domain, with the rest obtained from reference TRBV7-9 and TRBJ1-2, is as follows: DTGVSQNPRHKITKRGQNVTFRCDPISEHNRLYWYRQTLGQGPEFLTYFQNEAQLEKSRLLSDRFSAERPKGSFSTLEIQRTEQGDSAMYLCASSSMDRLVNYGYTFGSGTRLTVV.